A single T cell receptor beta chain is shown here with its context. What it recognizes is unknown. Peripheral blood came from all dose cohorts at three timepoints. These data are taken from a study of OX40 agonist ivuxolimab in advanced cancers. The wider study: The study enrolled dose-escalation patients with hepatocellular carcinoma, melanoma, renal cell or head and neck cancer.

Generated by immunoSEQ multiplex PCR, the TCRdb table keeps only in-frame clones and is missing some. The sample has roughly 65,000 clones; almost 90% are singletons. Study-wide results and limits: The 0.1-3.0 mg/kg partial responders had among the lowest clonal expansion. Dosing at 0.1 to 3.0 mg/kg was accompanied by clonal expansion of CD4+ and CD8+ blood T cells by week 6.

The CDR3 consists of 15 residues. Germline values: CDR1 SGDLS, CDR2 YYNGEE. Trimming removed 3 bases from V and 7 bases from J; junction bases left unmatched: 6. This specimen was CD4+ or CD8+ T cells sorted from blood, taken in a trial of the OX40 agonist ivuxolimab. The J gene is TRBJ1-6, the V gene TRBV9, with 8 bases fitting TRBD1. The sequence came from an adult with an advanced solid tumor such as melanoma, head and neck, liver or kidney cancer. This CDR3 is CASSAQGAANSPLHF. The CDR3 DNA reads TGTGCCAGCAGCGCGCAGGGGGCCGCCAATTCACCCCTCCACTTT.